The T cell receptor beta chain under discussion was sequenced for a study of cytomegalovirus exposure and HLA in healthy donors. The PCR was carried out with 60 Vbeta primers and 13 Jbeta primers. TCRdb keeps only in-frame clones here, not all; method: immunoSEQ multiplex PCR. Among tens of thousands of clones listed, approximately 78% were seen once. The CDR3 is 11 residues long. Trimming stripped 4 bases from V and 4 bases from J, with 7 bases between. The V gene's germline CDR1 is SQVTM and CDR2 ANQGSEA. As concerns this clone: Antigen: not known.

Findings and limits, study-wide: Sequencing depth across donors, presence/absence analyses assumed, was roughly uniform. V- and J-gene trimming in TCR beta was tied to a missense DCLRE1C variant by an analysis performed later.

The receptor was isolated from a human donor in good health. The sample comprised PBMCs. The J gene is TRBJ1-2, the V gene TRBV29-1; D remains ambiguous. CDR3 residues: CSVAPIYGYTF. In DNA form, the CDR3 reads TGCAGCGTTGCCCCCATCTATGGCTACACCTTC.